Presented here are 29 T cell receptor beta chains from one specimen sequenced in a study of sequential checkpoint blockade in melanoma. Treatment denoted: randomized to nivolumab then ipilimumab (arm A) or the reverse (arm B). The assay was immunoSEQ multiplex PCR, and TCRdb's table has in-frame clones only and misses some. The table shows some 6,200 clones, with approximately 50% occurring only once. The source was CD8+ T cells sorted from blood (inferred from file names), collected from a patient given nivolumab and ipilimumab in sequence. These receptors were taken from a human donor with melanoma.

This chain uses TRBV5-1 with TRBJ2-7; 8 bases map to TRBD2. The CDR3 loop spans 14 amino acids. Germline V gives CDR1 SGHRS, CDR2 YFSETQ. The V gene end was trimmed by 1 base and the J gene end by 6 bases; junction bases not matched to a gene: 6. The CDR3 sequence: CASSLYSLAAEQYF. DNA for the CDR3: TGCGCCAGCAGCTTGTATTCACTAGCGGCCGAGCAGTACTTC.

The chain has TRBV6-1 and TRBJ1-1; D is perhaps TRBD1 (6 bases). CDR1 and CDR2 (germline): MNHNS, SASEGT. The CDR3 contains 16 residues. Trimming took off 2 bases at V and 1 base at J, with 14 bases between the two ends. Here the CDR3 reads CASSEKDSFRNTEAFF. CDR3 in DNA: TGTGCCAGCAGTGAAAAGGACAGCTTCAGGAACACTGAAGCTTTCTTT.

The chain employs TRBV9 and TRBJ1-2; TRBD1 is a possible D gene (6 bases). This CDR3 region has 13 residues. The V end lost 4 bases, the J end lost 7 bases, and 14 bases lay between the germline ends. The germline V gene encodes CDR1 SGDLS and CDR2 YYNGEE. For the CDR3, the DNA is TGTGCCAGCAGCCTTAGATCACAGGGTGGCTACACCTTC. It yields the protein CASSLRSQGGYTF.

V and J are TRBV30 and TRBJ2-3; a possible D gene is TRBD2 (6 bases). This CDR3 contains 13 residues. Germline lookup yields CDR1 GTSNPN and CDR2 SVGIG (reference sequence). Trimming stripped 2 bases from V and 5 bases from J, with 11 bases between. The CDR3 DNA reads as TGTGCCTGGAGTTGGGGGGATAAAGATACGCAGTATTTT. Translation gives CAWSWGDKDTQYF.

This chain joins TRBV5-6 and TRBJ1-5; D not certain. The V gene's germline CDR1 is SGHDT and CDR2 YYEEEE. The CDR3 is made up of 12 amino acids. V dropped 4 bases and J dropped 9 bases, with 11 bases sitting between them. The CDR3 is CASSPGGWPQHF. Here the CDR3 DNA reads TGTGCCAGCAGCCCGGGCGGGTGGCCCCAGCATTTT. Full variable domain (remainder filled in from reference TRBV5-6 and TRBJ1-5): DAGVTQSPTHLIKTRGQQVTLRCSPKSGHDTVSWYQQALGQGPQFIFQYYEEEERQRGNFPDRFSGHQFPNYSSELNVNALLLGDSALYLCASSPGGWPQHFGDGTRLSIL.

The chain links TRBV28 to TRBJ1-3; D remains unclear. This CDR3 contains 13 residues. The V end lost 8 bases, the J end lost 0 bases, and 8 bases lay between the germline ends. Germline V gene sequence: CDR1 MDHEN, CDR2 SYDVKM. The CDR3 loop is CASGRHSGNTIYF. In nucleotides, the CDR3 is TGTGCCAGCGGGAGACACTCTGGAAACACCATATATTTT.

The DNA for the CDR3 is TGTGCCAGCAGAATACAGGCCGAAGGAGAAAAACTGTTTTTT. It yields the protein CASRIQAEGEKLFF. The chain is built from TRBV6-5 and TRBJ1-4, with a possible D match to TRBD1 (5 bases). The CDR3 extends over 14 amino acids. Germline V lookup: CDR1 MNHEY, CDR2 SVGAGI. V gave up 6 bases and J gave up 8 bases, with 16 bases separating them.

The V and J genes are TRBV15 and TRBJ1-2, with 7 bases aligning to TRBD1. V lost 0 bases to trimming and J lost 8 bases; unmatched junction nucleotides: 9. The CDR3 sequence is 15 residues long. The germline gives CDR1 LNHNV, CDR2 YYDKDF (reference sequence). The CDR3 nucleotides are TGTGCCACCAGCAGAGATCAGGAGCAGGGGGAAGGCTACACCTTC. This encodes CATSRDQEQGEGYTF.

This clone was seen a handful of times. The chain recombines TRBV7-3 with TRBJ2-5; D possibly corresponds to TRBD1 (6 bases). The closer fit of TRBJ2-7 to the DNA end suggests the J call may be wrong. The germline CDR1 and CDR2 sequences are SGHTA and FQGTGA. This CDR3 spans 14 amino acids. CDR3 amino acids: CASSPGTRPYEQYF. The CDR3 coding sequence is TGTGCCAGCAGCCCCGGGACAAGACCCTACGAGCAGTACTTC.

This clone was counted between two and nine times. This chain joins TRBV4-3 and TRBJ1-1, with TRBD1 as a possible D gene (6 bases). The CDR3 loop spans 13 amino acids. Deletions cut 4 bases from V and 3 bases from J, with 9 bases between. Germline loops: CDR1 LGHNA, CDR2 YSLEER. The CDR3: CASSLAGDTEAFF. In nucleotides, the CDR3 is TGCGCCAGCAGCCTAGCAGGGGACACTGAAGCTTTCTTT.

V is TRBV4-3 and J is TRBJ1-5; D ambiguous. CDR1 is LGHNA and CDR2 is YSLEER in the germline V gene. V shed 2 bases and J shed 6 bases, with 8 bases lying between them. The CDR3 is 13 amino acids. The CDR3 DNA is TGCGCCAGCAGCCAATTCCGGGGTCAGCCCCAGCATTTT. Amino acids: CASSQFRGQPQHF.

The genes are TRBV7-8 and TRBJ2-7, with 10 bases that match TRBD2. Germline V gene lookup returns CDR1 SGHVS and CDR2 FQNEAQ. CDR3 length: 15 amino acids. V gave up 1 base and J gave up 4 bases; unmatched junction bases: 4. CDR3 loop: CASSLVASGSYEQYF. CDR3 nucleotides: TGTGCCAGCAGCTTAGTGGCTAGCGGGAGTTACGAGCAGTACTTC. The complete variable domain, with remaining parts taken from reference TRBV7-8 and TRBJ2-7, reads GAGVSQSPRYKVAKRGQDVALRCDPISGHVSLFWYQQALGQGPEFLTYFQNEAQLDKSGLPSDRFFAERPEGSVSTLKIQRTQQEDSAVYLCASSLVASGSYEQYFGPGTRLTVT.

V is TRBV4-3 and J is TRBJ2-7; 12 bases fit TRBD2. Near its end, the DNA agrees better with TRBJ2-1, so the J call may be wrong. The germline CDR1 and CDR2 sequences are LGHNA and YSLEER. This CDR3 spans 16 amino acids. CDR3: CASSQSSGGDYNEQFF. DNA for the CDR3: TGCGCCAGCAGCCAATCTAGCGGGGGGGACTACAATGAGCAGTTCTTC.

This clone turned up a few times. The chain uses TRBV4-3 and TRBJ2-7; 7 bases are a match to TRBD1. Germline V lookup: CDR1 LGHNA, CDR2 YSLEER. The ends lost 0 bases at V and 3 bases at J; junction bases unmatched: 2. CDR3 length: 14 residues. CDR3 amino acids: CASSQEQGYYEQYF. CDR3 DNA sequence: TGCGCCAGCAGCCAAGAACAGGGGTACTACGAGCAGTACTTC.

The rearrangement joins TRBV7-2 to TRBJ2-2, with D possibly TRBD1 on 6 matching bases. Looked up from germline, CDR1 is SGHTA and CDR2 is FQGNSA. This CDR3 has 14 residues. V was pared by 11 bases and J by 5 bases, with 18 bases between. This CDR3 is CASQRGMGTGELFF. For the CDR3, the DNA is TGTGCCTCTCAGAGGGGGATGGGGACCGGGGAGCTGTTTTTT. The whole variable domain, remainder taken from reference TRBV7-2 and TRBJ2-2, is GAGVSQSPSNKVTEKGKDVELRCDPISGHTALYWYRQSLGQGLEFLIYFQGNSAPDKSGLPSDRFSAERTGGSVSTLTIQRTQQEDSAVYLCASQRGMGTGELFFGEGSRLTVL.

This clone was counted only a few times. One end of the junction does not line up with germline, which may come from a read error. Other DNA sequences within the sample encode an identical CDR3. The rearrangement joins TRBV4-1 to TRBJ2-7; D is uncertain. The CDR3 consists of 16 residues. Per germline, CDR1 MGHRA and CDR2 YSYEKL. The CDR3 sequence is CASSQEAALGSYEQYF. CDR3 coding DNA: TGTGCCAGCAGCCAAGAGGCAGCGCTAGGCTCCTACGAGCAGTACTTC.

The chain recombines TRBV5-4 with TRBJ1-2; D gene unclear. CDR1 and CDR2 from the germline V gene are SGHNT and YYREEE (reference sequence). The CDR3 has 13 residues. Trimming shortened V by 6 bases and J by 10 bases, and 19 bases separated the two germline ends. As DNA, the CDR3 is TGTGCCAGCAATGAGGCAGTTGCGTTAGACTACACCTTC. It translates to CASNEAVALDYTF.

This clone has more than one count but fewer than ten. The chain recombines TRBV6-1 with TRBJ2-7; 10 bases are shared with TRBD2. Looked up from germline, CDR1 is MNHNS and CDR2 is SASEGT. J was trimmed by 5 bases and V by 2 bases; bases with no gene match: 9. This CDR3 contains 16 residues. CDR3 residues: CASSERRTSGINEQYF. As DNA, the CDR3 is TGTGCCAGCAGTGAACGAAGGACTAGCGGTATTAACGAGCAGTACTTC.

The V call is TRBV6-5, the J call TRBJ2-1; D not certain. Trimming left V 7 bases short and J 4 bases short, with 5 bases between. The germline V gene has CDR1 MNHEY and CDR2 SVGAGI. The CDR3 extends over 11 amino acids. The CDR3 nucleotides read TGTGCCAGCACACTATACAATGAGCAGTTCTTC. Translation gives CASTLYNEQFF.

The chain's CDR3 is CASRGGMRGYEQYF. CDR3 bases: TGTGCCAGCAGGGGGGGAATGCGGGGTTACGAGCAGTACTTC. The J gene is TRBJ2-7, the V gene TRBV7-9; weak D call: TRBD2 (6 bases). Germline V lookup: CDR1 SEHNR, CDR2 FQNEAQ (reference sequence). CDR3 size: 14 residues. V lost 6 bases and J 4 bases, leaving 16 bases between the germline ends.

The rearrangement joins TRBV7-9 to TRBJ2-7; weak D call: TRBD1 (5 bases). CDR1 is SEHNR, CDR2 FQNEAQ, per germline (reference sequence). Trimming took 1 base from V and 3 from J, leaving 16 bases between them. The CDR3 totals 16 residues. Written as DNA, the CDR3 is TGTGCCAGCAGCTTAGACATAGGGGCATCGATCTACGAGCAGTACTTC. This codes for CASSLDIGASIYEQYF.

This clone is classed as large. The chain combines TRBV28 with TRBJ2-1; 7 bases agree with TRBD2. Trimming at V came to 7 bases and at J to 0 bases, leaving 12 bases not matched to a gene. The CDR3 totals 17 residues. CDR1 and CDR2 from the germline V gene are MDHEN and SYDVKM. DNA for the CDR3: TGTGCCAGCAAACGGATAGGACTAGTTTTCTCCTACAATGAGCAGTTCTTC. Protein sequence: CASKRIGLVFSYNEQFF. The full variable domain, its missing parts supplied by reference TRBV28 and TRBJ2-1, is DVKVTQSSRYLVKRTGEKVFLECVQDMDHENMFWYRQDPGLGLRLIYFSYDVKMKEKGDIPEGYSVSREKKERFSLILESASTNQTSMYLCASKRIGLVFSYNEQFFGPGTRLTVL.

V and J are TRBV6-4 and TRBJ2-2; D is possibly TRBD1 (5 bases). V lost 2 bases and J lost 4, with 5 bases in between. In germline, CDR1 is MRHNA, CDR2 SNTAGT. The CDR3 length is 13 residues. Here the CDR3 DNA reads TGTGCCAGCAGTGACAGGGGCACCGGGGAGCTGTTTTTT. Its translation: CASSDRGTGELFF.

A few counts support this clone. J is TRBJ2-7 and V is TRBV5-4, with D maybe TRBD2 (6 bases). Trimming pared 4 bases from V and 0 bases from J, leaving 14 bases between. CDR1 SGHNT and CDR2 YYREEE come from the germline V gene (reference sequence). The CDR3 is 15 amino acids. CDR3 DNA: TGTGCCAGCAGCCGCGGGGTAGCGGCCTCCTACGAGCAGTACTTC. It is translated as CASSRGVAASYEQYF. Full variable domain (remainder filled in from reference TRBV5-4 and TRBJ2-7): ETGVTQSPTHLIKTRGQQVTLRCSSQSGHNTVSWYQQALGQGPQFIFQYYREEENGRGNFPPRFSGLQFPNYSSELNVNALELDDSALYLCASSRGVAASYEQYFGPGTRLTVT.

This sequence joins TRBV5-6 and TRBJ2-7, with TRBD2 as a possible D gene (6 bases). Trimming removed 4 bases from V and 2 bases from J, with 13 bases in between. Germline-derived CDR1 and CDR2 are SGHDT and YYEEEE. CDR3 size: 14 residues. This CDR3 is CASSQDGGTYEQYF. CDR3 bases: TGTGCCAGCAGCCAGGATGGCGGGACCTACGAGCAGTACTTC.

Only a few counts were recorded for this clone. V is TRBV23-1 and J is TRBJ1-2; D might be TRBD1 (6 bases). TRBV23-1 is identified as an open reading frame with a role that is uncertain. The V end was cut by 6 bases, the J end by 2 bases, with 16 bases between. The CDR3 length is 15 residues. CDR3 amino acids: CASSQDVTGNYGYTF. The CDR3 DNA is TGCGCCAGCAGCCAAGACGTAACAGGGAACTATGGCTACACCTTC.

By frequency in the sample, this clone is medium-sized. The chain joins TRBV14 to TRBJ2-7; tentatively, D is TRBD1 (6 bases). Trimming stripped 1 base from V and 3 bases from J, with 10 bases between. Per the germline V gene, CDR1 is SGHDN and CDR2 is FVKESK. The CDR3 is made up of 14 amino acids. The CDR3 loop is CASSQAGGLYEQYF. CDR3 in DNA: TGTGCCAGCAGCCAAGCTGGGGGCCTCTACGAGCAGTACTTC.

This clone was detected only a few times. The V and J genes are TRBV7-6 and TRBJ2-7; D perhaps matches TRBD2 (6 bases). Germline CDR1 SGHVS, CDR2 FNYEAQ. The CDR3 length is 14 residues. Trimming left V 1 base short and J 0 bases short, with 7 bases between. CDR3 sequence reads: CASSLGGVSYEQYF. CDR3 nucleotides: TGTGCCAGCAGCTTAGGGGGGGTCTCCTACGAGCAGTACTTC. The whole variable domain, remainder taken from reference TRBV7-6 and TRBJ2-7, is GAGVSQSPRYKVTKRGQDVALRCDPISGHVSLYWYRQALGQGPEFLTYFNYEAQQDKSGLPNDRFSAERPEGSISTLTIQRTEQRDSAMYRCASSLGGVSYEQYFGPGTRLTVT.

This clone is termed medium-sized. The CDR3 is CATSRDRTGGYEQYF. DNA for the CDR3: TGTGCCACCAGCAGAGATCGGACAGGGGGCTACGAGCAGTACTTC. The genes are TRBV15 and TRBJ2-7, with 10 bases that match TRBD1. The germline CDR1 and CDR2 sequences are LNHNV and YYDKDF (reference sequence). The CDR3 covers 15 residues. V was clipped by 0 bases and J by 3 bases; unmatched bases: 2.